The rows below give T cell receptor beta chains drawn from one sample of a study of blood T cell repertoires in COVID-19. Libraries were prepared by immunoSEQ multiplex PCR; TCRdb keeps only in-frame clonotypes and omits some of them. The data contain about 68,000 clones, just over 90% of them singletons. Material: peripheral blood. The receptors stem from a man aged 50 to 59 with COVID-19, enrolled during active disease. Both conserved end residues are part of each CDR3. Each record gives: D gene, V gene, J gene, clone size, CDR3 length, CDR3 protein, CDR3 DNA. D genes are given only for firm matches. Clone size is shown for a subset of rows, as once, few, many or a class of expanded clone.

TRBD1,TRBV7-9,TRBJ1-2,-,13,CASSEQGAKGYTF,TGTGCCAGCAGCGAACAGGGGGCTAAAGGCTACACCTTC
-,TRBV7-9,TRBJ2-1,few,14,CASRSRTLYNEQFF,TGTGCCAGCAGATCTAGAACCCTTTACAATGAGCAGTTCTTC
-,TRBV7-9,TRBJ1-3,-,15,CASSLGSGAGNTIYF,TGTGCCAGCAGCTTAGGTTCCGGGGCTGGAAACACCATATATTTT
TRBD1,TRBV6-2/TRBV6-3,TRBJ1-1,-,14,CASSRTGGGTEAFF,TGTGCCAGCAGTCGGACAGGGGGAGGGACTGAAGCTTTCTTT
TRBD2,TRBV11-3,TRBJ2-3,-,16,CASSPGLAGATDTQYF,TGTGCCAGCAGCCCGGGACTAGCGGGAGCCACAGATACGCAGTATTTT
-,TRBV7-3,TRBJ2-5,-,13,CASSSGGGETQYF,TGTGCCAGCAGCTCTGGGGGCGGGGAGACCCAGTACTTC
TRBD2,TRBV9,TRBJ2-1,few,14,CASSGTSSYNEQFF,TGTGCCAGCAGCGGGACTAGCTCCTACAATGAGCAGTTCTTC
-,TRBV5-5,TRBJ2-7,-,14,CASGALSRLDEQYF,TGTGCCAGCGGCGCTTTAAGTCGGCTAGACGAGCAGTACTTC
TRBD2,TRBV7-8,TRBJ2-1,-,15,CASSLIAGGPVEQFF,TGTGCCAGCAGCTTAATAGCGGGAGGGCCAGTTGAGCAGTTCTTC
TRBD1,TRBV28,TRBJ1-2,-,12,CASTYYRGGYTF,TGTGCCAGCACCTACTACAGGGGAGGCTACACCTTC
-,TRBV27,TRBJ2-6,-,16,CASSKMLTGGANVLTF,TGTGCCAGCAGTAAAATGTTAACGGGTGGGGCCAACGTCCTGACTTTC
TRBD2,TRBV19,TRBJ2-1,-,16,CASSMAGGPILNEQFF,TGTGCCAGTAGTATGGCGGGAGGGCCAATATTAAATGAGCAGTTCTTC